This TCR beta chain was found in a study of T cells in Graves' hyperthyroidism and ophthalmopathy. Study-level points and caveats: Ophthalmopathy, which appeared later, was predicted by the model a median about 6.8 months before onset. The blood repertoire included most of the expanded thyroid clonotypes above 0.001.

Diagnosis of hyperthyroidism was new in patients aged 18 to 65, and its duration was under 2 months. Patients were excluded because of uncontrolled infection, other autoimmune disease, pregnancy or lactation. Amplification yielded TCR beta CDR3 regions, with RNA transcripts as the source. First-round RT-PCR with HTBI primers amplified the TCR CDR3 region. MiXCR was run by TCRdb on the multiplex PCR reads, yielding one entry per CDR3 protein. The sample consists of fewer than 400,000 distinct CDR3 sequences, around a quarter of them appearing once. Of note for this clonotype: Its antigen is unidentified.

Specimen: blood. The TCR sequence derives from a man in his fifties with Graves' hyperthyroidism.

As DNA, the CDR3 is TGTGCCAGCACCCGACTTCAGGGGATTAACTATGGCTACACCTTC. It encodes CASTRLQGINYGYTF. The rearrangement uses TRBV12-3 or TRBV12-4 and TRBJ1-2; tentatively, D is TRBD1 (6 bases). The CDR3 totals 15 residues. Trimming removed 7 bases at V and 1 base at J, with 16 bases between.